This TCR beta chain was sequenced during a study of T and B cells in COVID-19 patients. Study context: COVID-19 patients gave peripheral blood either during active infection or after recovery. Median age was around 35 years in the recovered cohort and around 67 years in the active-infection cohort. Of approximately 22 active-infection patients, roughly 18 carried comorbidities linked to unfavorable COVID-19 outcome.

The V gene's germline CDR1 is MGHRA and CDR2 YSYEKL. The CDR3 is 15 amino acids. V was clipped by 3 bases and J by 4 bases; unmatched bases: 3. TRB rearrangements were amplified by multiplex PCR with BIOMED2 TRB-A/B primers. TCRdb itself ran the multiplex PCR reads through MiXCR, one entry per CDR3 protein. The sample has about 18,000 distinct CDR3 sequences, 30% to 45% seen once. TRB was amplified from approximately 250-480 ng of blood genomic DNA. V is TRBV4-1 and J is TRBJ1-2, with 12 bases aligning to TRBD1. This clonotype was sampled from a human donor with active COVID-19. The material sequenced was blood. DNA for the CDR3: TGCGCCAGCAGCCATCCGGGACAGGGGGCCTATGGCTACACCTTC. This gives the protein CASSHPGQGAYGYTF.